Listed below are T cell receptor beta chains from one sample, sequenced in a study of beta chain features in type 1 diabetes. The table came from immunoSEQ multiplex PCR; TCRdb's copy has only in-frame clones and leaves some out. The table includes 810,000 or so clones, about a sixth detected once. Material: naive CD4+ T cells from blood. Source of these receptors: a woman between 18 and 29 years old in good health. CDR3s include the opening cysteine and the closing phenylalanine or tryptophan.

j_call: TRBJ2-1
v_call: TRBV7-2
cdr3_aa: CASSWSATYNEQFF

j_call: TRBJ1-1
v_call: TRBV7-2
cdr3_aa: CASSLRGALNTEAFF

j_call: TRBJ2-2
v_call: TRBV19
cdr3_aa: CASMLGGPGQANTGELFF

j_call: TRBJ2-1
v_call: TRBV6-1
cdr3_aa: CASSEAGHEQFF

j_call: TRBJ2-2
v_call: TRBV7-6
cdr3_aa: CASSPQPGRDTGELFF

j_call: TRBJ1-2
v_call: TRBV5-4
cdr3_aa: CASSSTGRFYGYTF

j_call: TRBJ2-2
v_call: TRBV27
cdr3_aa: CASTSRTSDSGELFF

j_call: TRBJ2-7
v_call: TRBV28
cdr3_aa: CASSRQVYEQYF

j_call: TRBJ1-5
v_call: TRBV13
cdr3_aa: CASSYHGGNQPQHF

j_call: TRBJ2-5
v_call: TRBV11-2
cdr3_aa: CASSKHRGTQETQYF

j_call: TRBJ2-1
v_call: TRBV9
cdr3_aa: CASSPRREELYNEQFF

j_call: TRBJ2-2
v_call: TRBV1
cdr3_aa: CTSSQGYGWAGDSGELFF

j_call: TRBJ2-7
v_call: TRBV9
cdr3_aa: CASSVRASSYEQYF

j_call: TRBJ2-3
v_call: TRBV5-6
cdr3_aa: CASSNLDGRQFTDTQYF

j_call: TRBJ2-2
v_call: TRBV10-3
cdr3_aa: CAISGLAENTGELFF

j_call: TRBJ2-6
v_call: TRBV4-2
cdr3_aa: CASSRRTGQGGVANVLTF

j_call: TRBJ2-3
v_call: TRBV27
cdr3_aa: CASSLEKSGKGTQYF

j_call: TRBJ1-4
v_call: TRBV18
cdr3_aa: CASSPTQVDTNEKLFF

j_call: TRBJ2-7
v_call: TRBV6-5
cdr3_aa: CASSYSGPSVGEQYF

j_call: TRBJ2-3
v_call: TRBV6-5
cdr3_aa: CASSYSGESYF

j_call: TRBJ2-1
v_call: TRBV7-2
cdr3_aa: CASSQDPGQVTEQFF

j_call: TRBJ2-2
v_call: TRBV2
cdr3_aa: CASGGTGGFTGELFF

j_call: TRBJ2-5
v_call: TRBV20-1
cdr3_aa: CSAMGRETQYF

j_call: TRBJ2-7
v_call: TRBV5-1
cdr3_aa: CASSLNTGDSNEQYF

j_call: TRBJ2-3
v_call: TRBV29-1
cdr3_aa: CSVDPSTDTQYF

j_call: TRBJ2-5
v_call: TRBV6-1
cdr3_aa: CASRPTLVGETQYF